This note documents a single T cell receptor delta chain sequence. TCRdb's protein, taken from a much larger clone, differs from this DNA's translation at residue 7, likely owing to a read error; the protein displayed comes from the DNA. The source of the sample is a study of gamma-delta T cells after stem cell transplantation. The CDR3 extends over 22 amino acids. Germline V gives CDR1 GEAIGNYY, CDR2 EKD. Trimming removed 1 base from V and 0 bases from J; junction bases left unmatched: 15. TCRdb reran clone calling via CATT on the RT-PCR reads. The data show roughly 3,200 delta-chain clones, less than 2% seen once.

Sequencing was carried out using gamma-delta T cells. The chain is built from TRDV2 and TRDJ3, with 9 bases lining up with TRDD3. This sequence was found in a human donor. It is not recorded whose cells these are; they may come from a transplant donor. As DNA, the CDR3 is TGTGCCTGTGACACTATAACACTGGGGGAGAGGAATAACTCCTGGGACACCCGACAGATGTTTTTC. Its translation is CACDTITLGERNNSWDTRQMFF.